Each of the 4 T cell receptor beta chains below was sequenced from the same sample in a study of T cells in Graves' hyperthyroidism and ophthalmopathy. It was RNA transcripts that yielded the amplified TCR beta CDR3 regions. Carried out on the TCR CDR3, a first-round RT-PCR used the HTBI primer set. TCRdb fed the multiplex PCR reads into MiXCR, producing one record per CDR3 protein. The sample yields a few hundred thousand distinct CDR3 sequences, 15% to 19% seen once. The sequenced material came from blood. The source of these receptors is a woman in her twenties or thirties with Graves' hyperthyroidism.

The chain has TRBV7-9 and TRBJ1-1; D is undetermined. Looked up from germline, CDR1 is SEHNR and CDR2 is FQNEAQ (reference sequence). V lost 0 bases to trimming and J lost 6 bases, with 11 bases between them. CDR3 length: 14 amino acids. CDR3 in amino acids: CASSLAGYNAEAFF. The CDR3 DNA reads TGTGCCAGCAGCTTAGCAGGTTACAACGCTGAAGCTTTCTTT.

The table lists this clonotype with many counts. CDR3 coding DNA: TGCAGTGCTAGCTGGGGGCCCTACAATGAGCAGTTCTTC. It encodes CSASWGPYNEQFF. The chain links TRBV20-1 to TRBJ2-1; D possibly corresponds to TRBD1 (6 bases). Germline CDR1 and CDR2: DFQATT and SNEGSKA (reference sequence). The CDR3 has 13 residues. V lost 3 bases, J lost 2 bases, and 8 bases lay in between.

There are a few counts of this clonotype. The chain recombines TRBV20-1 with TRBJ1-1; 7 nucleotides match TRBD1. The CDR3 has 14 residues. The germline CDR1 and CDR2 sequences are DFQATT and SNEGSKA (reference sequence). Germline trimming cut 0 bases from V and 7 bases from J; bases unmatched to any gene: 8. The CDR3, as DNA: TGCAGTGCTAGAGATACTAGACAGGGCGTTGAAGCTTTCTTT. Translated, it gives CSARDTRQGVEAFF.

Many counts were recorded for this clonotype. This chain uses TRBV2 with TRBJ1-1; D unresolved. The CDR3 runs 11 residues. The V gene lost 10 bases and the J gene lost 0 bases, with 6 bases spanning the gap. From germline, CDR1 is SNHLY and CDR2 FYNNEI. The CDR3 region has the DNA TGTGCCACCTGGGTGAACACTGAAGCTTTCTTT. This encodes CATWVNTEAFF.